These T cell receptor beta chains were read from a single sample in a study of a mutant IDH1 vaccine in newly diagnosed glioma. Sequencing used immunoSEQ multiplex PCR; TCRdb keeps in-frame clones, though not all of them. The top ten hold less than 7% of the sample, which has some 130,000 clones, just under 80% seen once. Which antigens these TCRs recognize remains unknown. The specimen was PBMCs, collected from a glioma patient whose treatment included an IDH1 peptide vaccine. These receptors came from a man aged 40-49 years with glioma. Both conserved end residues are part of each CDR3. The D gene is left open where the match is weak. Clone size is stated in some rows and not others, as once, few, many or a class when expanded.

TRBD1	TRBJ2-2	-	TRBV2	TGTGCCAGCAAGGGGGCGATCACCGGGGAGCTGTTTTTT	CASKGAITGELFF
-	TRBJ1-3	-	TRBV6-6	TGTGCCAGCAGTTACCGTACGAGAGGGGCTGGAAACACCATATATTTT	CASSYRTRGAGNTIYF
TRBD1	TRBJ2-2	-	TRBV7-2	TGTGCCAGCAGCAAAGGGACAGTGACCGGGGAGCTGTTTTTT	CASSKGTVTGELFF
-	TRBJ1-1	few	TRBV5-1	TGCGCCAGCAGCTTGGAAGTGAACACTGAAGCTTTCTTT	CASSLEVNTEAFF
-	TRBJ2-7	-	TRBV14	TGTGCCAGCAGCCAAGATCATACCTACGAGCAGTACTTC	CASSQDHTYEQYF
-	TRBJ1-1	-	TRBV27	TGTGCCAGCAGTTTATCTGCGGGTAACACTGAAGCTTTCTTT	CASSLSAGNTEAFF
TRBD1	TRBJ2-7	-	TRBV6-5	TGTGCCAGCAGTTACTCGATCCCCGGACAGGGGGACGAGCAGTACTTC	CASSYSIPGQGDEQYF
-	TRBJ1-2	-	TRBV7-9	TGTGCCAGCAGCTTAGCTGCAGGCGGGGGCTATGGCTACACCTTC	CASSLAAGGGYGYTF
TRBD1	TRBJ2-1	-	TRBV11-2	TGTGCCAGCACAACGGGACAGGTATCCTACAATGAGCAGTTCTTC	CASTTGQVSYNEQFF
-	TRBJ1-1	-	TRBV15	TGTGCCACCAGCAGAGATTTGGTTAGGGGAATGAGCACTGAAGCTTTCTTT	CATSRDLVRGMSTEAFF
-	TRBJ1-4	-	TRBV6-5	TGTGCCAGCCAGGCCGGCGGGTTAACTAATGAAAAACTGTTTTTT	CASQAGGLTNEKLFF
TRBD1	TRBJ1-6	many	TRBV5-1	TGCGCCAGCAGCCTGAGACAGGGGGATTCACCCCTCCACTTT	CASSLRQGDSPLHF
-	TRBJ2-7	-	TRBV7-6	TGTGCCAGCAGCCCTGGCTTAACGGGAGCCTACGAGCAGTACTTC	CASSPGLTGAYEQYF
-	TRBJ2-2	-	TRBV4-3	TGCGCCAGCAGCCTTGTTCACGGGACGAACACCGGGGAGCTGTTTTTT	CASSLVHGTNTGELFF
-	TRBJ2-1	-	TRBV9	TGTGCCAGCAGCTTCATCTCCAATGAGCAGTTCTTC	CASSFISNEQFF
-	TRBJ2-2	-	TRBV7-9	TGTGCCAGCAGGAGAGGGGCAGTCACCGGGGAGCTGTTTTTT	CASRRGAVTGELFF
-	TRBJ1-1	-	TRBV4-3	TGCGCCAGCACCAGTGATCGGAGAAAGGGTAACACTGAAGCTTTCTTT	CASTSDRRKGNTEAFF
TRBD1	TRBJ1-4	-	TRBV5-6	TGTGCCAGCAGCTTACAAATCGGACAGGGGGCTATGGATGAAAAACTGTTTTTT	CASSLQIGQGAMDEKLFF